This TCR beta chain comes out of a study of T cell responses to AZD1222 COVID-19 vaccine. Study results and limitations: Variant regions that are unmutated are reportedly the target of nearly half of spike-specific TCRs. Clonal diversity was possibly underestimated; the donors were predominantly white British and more often female.

Trimming stripped 3 bases from V and 0 bases from J, with 5 bases between. Germline CDR1 LNHDA, CDR2 SQIVND (reference sequence). CDR3 length: 13 amino acids. As to this clone: Antigen specificity is unknown.

Here immunoSEQ multiplex PCR was the method, and the copy in TCRdb shows in-frame clones only, minus some. The data contain approximately 74,000 clones, about 90% of them seen just once; the ten biggest clones take up around 1.3%. The chain couples TRBV19 to TRBJ1-2; no clear D. The sample in question was peripheral blood, obtained 28 days after the second AZD1222 dose. The TCR comes from an adult who received the AZD1222 COVID-19 vaccine. Written as DNA, the CDR3 is TGTGCCAGTAGTATGAGGGCTAACTATGGCTACACCTTC. Amino acids: CASSMRANYGYTF.